This TCR beta chain was found in a study of CD8+CD57+ T cells in acquired aplastic anemia. Study-wide points: Overlap between patients and controls comprised twenty-nine CD8+ CDR3 sequences.

Germline values: CDR1 DFQATT, CDR2 SNEGSKA (reference sequence). CDR3 length: 16 residues. Investigators profiled TCR beta VDJ and CDR3 from genomic DNA template. MiXCR was run by TCRdb on the reads, yielding one entry per CDR3 protein. The sample shows about 150,000 distinct CDR3 sequences, over 50% of them seen only once. Only one count was recorded for this clonotype. Its specificity is unknown. At one end, the junction sequence differs from germline, possibly due to a read error. All sequencing subjects had displayed CD8+CD57+ cell expansion on flow cytometry. No therapy was given to patients before blood sampling.

The sequenced material came from sorted CD4+, CD8+, or CD8+CD57+ T cells (not recorded which) from PBMCs. The genes are TRBV20-1 and TRBJ2-3, with 11 nucleotides matching TRBD2. The origin of this receptor is a human donor with aplastic anemia. The CDR3 is CSARLAGGPGTDTQYF. CDR3 DNA: TGCAGTGCTAGGTTAGCGGGAGGGCCTGGCACAGATACACAGTATTTT.